Described below is a single T cell receptor (beta chain) sequence and its context. This sample was taken from a study of blood T cell repertoires in COVID-19. Study background: PBMCs, B-cell-depleted T cells, or T cells provided the cDNA or gDNA that made up the material.

Original analysis: By means of reference gene primer amplification, nucleated cell counts were estimated. The data were produced by immunoSEQ multiplex PCR, yet TCRdb's version contains in-frame clones alone and is incomplete. V, J and clone size reflect that table, while D and trimming were determined from the DNA. Of roughly 300,000 clones in the sample, about 92% were seen once. Deletions cut 1 base from V and 0 bases from J, with 4 bases between. The CDR3 covers 13 residues. CDR1 is LNHDA, CDR2 SQIVND, per germline (reference sequence). Those enrolled, adults aged roughly 18 to 100 years, came from about two dozen US areas.

What was sequenced was PBMCs or T cells enriched from blood (not recorded which). The sequence was obtained from a woman between 25 and 40 years old who had recovered from COVID-19. V is TRBV19 and J is TRBJ2-7; D unresolved. Here the CDR3 reads CASSIGRSYEQYF. CDR3 nucleotides: TGTGCCAGTAGTATAGGTCGCTCCTACGAGCAGTACTTC.